This T cell receptor beta chain came from a study of vaccination effects on CD4 cells after COVID-19. Study-level results: Late post-vaccination, clones induced by infection and those induced by vaccine underwent marked clonal contraction. Cross-reactivity with common cold coronaviruses was shown by only 1 of 255 vaccine-induced clones in healthy vaccinees.

This clone was detected only a few times. The antigen is unknown. V was clipped by 3 bases and J by 2 bases, with 12 bases between them. Germline CDR1 is SGDLS and CDR2 is YYNGEE. This CDR3 has 14 amino acids. With approximately 9 days of culture completed, CD4+ T cells were isolated. According to the study, vaccine recipients showed no prior SARS-CoV-2 infection and negative nucleocapsid antibodies. The table came from immunoSEQ multiplex PCR; TCRdb's copy has only in-frame clones and leaves some out. The profile shows about 28,000 clones, approximately 65% of them singletons. Here the sequenced sample was CD4+ T cells from PBMCs cultured without peptide, taken before COVID-19 vaccination. This receptor was identified in a human donor who received a COVID-19 vaccine. The genes are TRBV9 and TRBJ2-7; the D gene is possibly TRBD1 (6 bases). CDR3 DNA: TGTGCCAGCAGCGAGACGACAGGCACCTACGAGCAGTACTTC. It encodes CASSETTGTYEQYF.